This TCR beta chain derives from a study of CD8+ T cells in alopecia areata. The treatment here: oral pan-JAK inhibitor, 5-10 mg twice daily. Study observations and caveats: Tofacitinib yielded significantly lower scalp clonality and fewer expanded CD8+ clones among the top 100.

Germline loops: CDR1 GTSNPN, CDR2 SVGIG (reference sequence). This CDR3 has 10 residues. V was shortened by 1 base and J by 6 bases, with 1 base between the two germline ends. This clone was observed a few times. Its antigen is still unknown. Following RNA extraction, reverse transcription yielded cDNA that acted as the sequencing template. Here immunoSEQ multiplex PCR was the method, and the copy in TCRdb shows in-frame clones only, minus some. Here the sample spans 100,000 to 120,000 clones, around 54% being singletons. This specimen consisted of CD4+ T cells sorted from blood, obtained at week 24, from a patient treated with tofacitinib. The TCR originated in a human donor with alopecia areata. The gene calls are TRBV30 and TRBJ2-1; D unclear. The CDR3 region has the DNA TGTGCCTGGAGTGGCAATGAGCAGTTCTTC. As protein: CAWSGNEQFF.